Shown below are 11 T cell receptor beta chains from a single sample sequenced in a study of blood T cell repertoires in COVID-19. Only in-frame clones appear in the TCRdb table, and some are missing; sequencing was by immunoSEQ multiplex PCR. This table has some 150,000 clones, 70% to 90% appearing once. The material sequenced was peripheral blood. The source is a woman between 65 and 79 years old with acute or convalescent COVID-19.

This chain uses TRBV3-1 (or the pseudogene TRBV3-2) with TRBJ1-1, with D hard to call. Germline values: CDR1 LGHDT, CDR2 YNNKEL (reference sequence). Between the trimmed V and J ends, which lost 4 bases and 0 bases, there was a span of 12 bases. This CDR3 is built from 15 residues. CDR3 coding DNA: TGTGCCAGCAGCCCCGGACTGACCATGAACACTGAAGCTTTCTTT. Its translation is CASSPGLTMNTEAFF.

CDR3 region: CASSQRGNYGYTF. CDR3 coding DNA: TGCGCCAGCAGCCAACGGGGAAACTATGGCTACACCTTC. The rearrangement links TRBV4-1 to TRBJ1-2; D is unresolved. Trimming stripped 2 bases from V and 2 bases from J, with 6 bases between. The CDR3 is made up of 13 amino acids. From germline, CDR1 is MGHRA and CDR2 YSYEKL.

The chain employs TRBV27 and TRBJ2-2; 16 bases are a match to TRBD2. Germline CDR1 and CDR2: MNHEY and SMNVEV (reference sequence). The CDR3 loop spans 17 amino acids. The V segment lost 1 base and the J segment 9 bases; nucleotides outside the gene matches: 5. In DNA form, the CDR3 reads TGTGCCAGCAGTTTATTAGGGACTAGCGGGGGGGGCTGGGAGCTGTTTTTT. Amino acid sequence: CASSLLGTSGGGWELFF.

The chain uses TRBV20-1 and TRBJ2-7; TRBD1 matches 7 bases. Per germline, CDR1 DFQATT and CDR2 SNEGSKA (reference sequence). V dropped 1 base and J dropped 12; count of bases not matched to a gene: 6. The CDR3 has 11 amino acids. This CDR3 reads CSARGATGLYV. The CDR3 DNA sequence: TGCAGTGCTAGAGGGGCGACAGGGCTGTACGTC.

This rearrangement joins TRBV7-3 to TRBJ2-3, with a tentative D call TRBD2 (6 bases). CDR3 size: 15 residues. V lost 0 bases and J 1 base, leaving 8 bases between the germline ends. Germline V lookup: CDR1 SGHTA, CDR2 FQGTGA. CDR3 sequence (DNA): TGTGCCAGCAGCTTAACTGCTAGCGGCACAGATACGCAGTATTTT. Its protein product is CASSLTASGTDTQYF.

As DNA, the CDR3 is TGTGCCAGCAGTTACTCTAGCGGGGGAGCCGGGGAGCTGTTTTTT. Its protein product is CASSYSSGGAGELFF. The J gene is TRBJ2-2, the V gene TRBV6-5; 9 nucleotides align to TRBD2. The CDR3 loop spans 15 amino acids. Germline CDR1 is MNHEY and CDR2 is SVGAGI. The V segment lost 0 bases and the J segment 6 bases; nucleotides outside the gene matches: 2.

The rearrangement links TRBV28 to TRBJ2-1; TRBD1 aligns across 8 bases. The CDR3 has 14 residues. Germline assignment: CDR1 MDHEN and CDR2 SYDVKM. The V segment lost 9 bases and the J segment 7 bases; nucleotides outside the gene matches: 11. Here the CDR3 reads CASLSGGAGNEQFF. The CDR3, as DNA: TGTGCCAGTTTGTCAGGGGGCGCAGGGAATGAGCAGTTCTTC. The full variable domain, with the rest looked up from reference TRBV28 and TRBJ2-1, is DVKVTQSSRYLVKRTGEKVFLECVQDMDHENMFWYRQDPGLGLRLIYFSYDVKMKEKGDIPEGYSVSREKKERFSLILESASTNQTSMYLCASLSGGAGNEQFFGPGTRLTVL.

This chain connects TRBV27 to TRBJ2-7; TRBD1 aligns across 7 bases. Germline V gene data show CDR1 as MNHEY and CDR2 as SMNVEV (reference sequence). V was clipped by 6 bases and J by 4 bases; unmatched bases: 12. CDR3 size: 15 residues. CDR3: CASSRDSLIGYEQYF. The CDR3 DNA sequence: TGTGCCAGCAGCCGGGACAGCCTTATTGGGTACGAGCAGTACTTC.

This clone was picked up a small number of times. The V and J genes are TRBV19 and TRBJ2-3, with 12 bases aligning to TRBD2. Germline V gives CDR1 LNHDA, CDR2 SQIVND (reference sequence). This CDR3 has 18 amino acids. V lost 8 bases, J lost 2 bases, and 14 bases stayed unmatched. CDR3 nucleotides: TGTGCCAGTCGAAGGGGACTAGCGGGTAGCGACGTCACAGATACGCAGTATTTT. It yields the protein CASRRGLAGSDVTDTQYF.

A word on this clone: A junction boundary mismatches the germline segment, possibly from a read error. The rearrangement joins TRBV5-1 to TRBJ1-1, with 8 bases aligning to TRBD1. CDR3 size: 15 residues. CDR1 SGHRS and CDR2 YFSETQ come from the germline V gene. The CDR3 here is CASSSTGVLKTEAFF. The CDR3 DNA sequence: TGCGCCAGCAGCTCGACAGGGGTTTTGAAAACTGAAGCTTTCTTT. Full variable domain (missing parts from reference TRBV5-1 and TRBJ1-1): KAGVTQTPRYLIKTRGQQVTLSCSPISGHRSVSWYQQTPGQGLQFLFEYFSETQRNKGNFPGRFSGRQFSNSRSEMNVSTLELGDSALYLCASSSTGVLKTEAFFGQGTRLTVV.

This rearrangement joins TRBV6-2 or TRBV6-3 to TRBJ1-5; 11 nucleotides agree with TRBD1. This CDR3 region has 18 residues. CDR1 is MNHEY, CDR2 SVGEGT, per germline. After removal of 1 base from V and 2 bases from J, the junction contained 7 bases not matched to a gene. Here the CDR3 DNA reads TGTGCCAGCAGTTACTTTAGGGGACAGGGGGTTGGCAATCAGCCCCAGCATTTT. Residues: CASSYFRGQGVGNQPQHF.